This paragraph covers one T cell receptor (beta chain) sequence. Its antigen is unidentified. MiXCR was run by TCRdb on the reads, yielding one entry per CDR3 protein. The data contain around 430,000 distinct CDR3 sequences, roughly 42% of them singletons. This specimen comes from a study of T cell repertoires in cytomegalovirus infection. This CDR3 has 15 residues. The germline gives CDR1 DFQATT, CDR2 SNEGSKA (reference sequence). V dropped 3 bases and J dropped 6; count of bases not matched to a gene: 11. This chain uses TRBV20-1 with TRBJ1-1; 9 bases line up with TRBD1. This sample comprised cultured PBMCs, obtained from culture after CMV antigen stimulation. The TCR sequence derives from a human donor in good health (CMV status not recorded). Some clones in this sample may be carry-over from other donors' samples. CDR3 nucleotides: TGCAGTGCTAGTCGCGGGACAGGGTTTTCGGCTGAAGCTTTCTTT. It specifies CSASRGTGFSAEAFF.